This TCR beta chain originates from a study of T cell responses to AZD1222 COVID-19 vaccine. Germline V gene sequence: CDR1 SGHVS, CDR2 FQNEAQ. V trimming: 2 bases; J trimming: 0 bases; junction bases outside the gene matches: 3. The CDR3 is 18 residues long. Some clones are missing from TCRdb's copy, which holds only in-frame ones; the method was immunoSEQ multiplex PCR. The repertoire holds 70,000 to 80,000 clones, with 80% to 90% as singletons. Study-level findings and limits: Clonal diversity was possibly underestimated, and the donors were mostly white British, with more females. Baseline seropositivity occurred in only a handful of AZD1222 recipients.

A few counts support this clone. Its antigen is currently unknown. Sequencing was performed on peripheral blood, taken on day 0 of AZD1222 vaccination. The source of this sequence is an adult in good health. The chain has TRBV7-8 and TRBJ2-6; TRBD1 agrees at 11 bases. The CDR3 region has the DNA TGTGCCAGCAGCTTACGGGACAGGGGGGACTCTGGGGCCAACGTCCTGACTTTC. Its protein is CASSLRDRGDSGANVLTF.